The 27 T cell receptor beta chains below come from one sample, sequenced in a study of cytomegalovirus exposure and HLA in healthy donors. The PCR employed 60 Vbeta primers together with 13 Jbeta primers. Sequencing used immunoSEQ multiplex PCR; TCRdb keeps in-frame clones, though not all of them. The table records approximately 130,000 clones, nearly 80% of them present only once. Sequenced: PBMCs. Receptors originate from a male donor in good health and CMV-seronegative.

The sample holds one count of this clone. The V call is TRBV6-5, the J call TRBJ2-7; 8 bases align to TRBD1. V dropped 5 bases and J dropped 2; count of bases not matched to a gene: 8. Germline values: CDR1 MNHEY, CDR2 SVGAGI. This CDR3 contains 15 residues. CDR3 protein: CASSTRTGTTYEQYF. CDR3 coding DNA: TGTGCCAGCAGTACTCGGACAGGGACGACCTACGAGCAGTACTTC.

Worth noting for this clone: Other DNA sequences in this specimen translate into the identical CDR3. The gene calls are TRBV5-4 and TRBJ1-1; D perhaps matches TRBD1 (5 bases). The CDR3 length is 13 residues. With 3 bases removed from V and 1 base from J, the gap between germline ends came to 7 bases. Germline CDR1 SGHNT, CDR2 YYREEE (reference sequence). The CDR3: CASSSQGNTEAFF. The DNA for the CDR3 is TGTGCCAGCAGCTCGCAGGGGAACACTGAAGCTTTCTTT.

This sequence joins TRBV19 and TRBJ1-2; 12 positions match TRBD1. CDR3 size: 17 residues. Germline loops: CDR1 LNHDA, CDR2 SQIVND (reference sequence). J was trimmed by 4 bases and V by 5 bases; bases with no gene match: 11. The CDR3 protein is CASSVRTGTGGSYGYTF. In DNA form, the CDR3 reads TGTGCCAGTAGTGTGAGAACCGGGACAGGGGGCTCCTATGGCTACACCTTC.

The rearrangement uses TRBV7-9 and TRBJ2-1; TRBD2 agrees at 15 bases. The CDR3 is 17 residues long. Per the germline V gene, CDR1 is SEHNR and CDR2 is FQNEAQ (reference sequence). V dropped 5 bases and J dropped 4; count of bases not matched to a gene: 6. The CDR3 loop is CASSPGTSGGPYNEQFF. DNA for the CDR3: TGTGCCAGCAGCCCCGGGACTAGCGGGGGGCCGTACAATGAGCAGTTCTTC.

The chain is built from TRBV4-3 and TRBJ1-3, with D maybe TRBD1 (6 bases). V lost 0 bases, J lost 4 bases, and 13 bases lay in between. Germline CDR1 is LGHNA and CDR2 is YSLEER. This CDR3 spans 16 amino acids. CDR3 DNA sequence: TGCGCCAGCAGCCAAGATTCCAGGGGTGGGGGAAACACCATATATTTT. Its protein product is CASSQDSRGGGNTIYF.

The chain joins TRBV9 to TRBJ1-6; 7 nucleotides match TRBD1. The CDR3 runs to 15 residues. Trimming took 2 bases from V and 4 from J; bases not matched to a gene: 3. Germline lookup yields CDR1 SGDLS and CDR2 YYNGEE. CDR3 protein: CASSVTGRYNSPLHF. The CDR3 nucleotides read TGTGCCAGCAGCGTGACAGGGAGGTATAATTCACCCCTCCACTTT.

The chain combines TRBV30 with TRBJ2-4; D possibly corresponds to TRBD2 (5 bases). Germline CDR1 GTSNPN, CDR2 SVGIG (reference sequence). Between the trimmed V and J ends, which lost 0 bases and 7 bases, there was a span of 10 bases. The CDR3 covers 13 residues. The CDR3 DNA sequence: TGTGCCTGGAGTGTAGGAGGTGTGAACATTCAGTACTTC. This translates into CAWSVGGVNIQYF.

This clone was counted between two and nine times. The chain combines TRBV10-2 with TRBJ2-1; D ambiguous. V lost 3 bases and J lost 6, with 6 bases in between. The CDR3 consists of 12 residues. Looked up from germline, CDR1 is WSHSY and CDR2 is SAAADI. The CDR3 coding sequence is TGCGCCAGCAGTGAACTCTCCAATGAGCAGTTCTTC. Protein sequence: CASSELSNEQFF.

The V and J genes are TRBV6-6 and TRBJ2-1; D remains unclear. The CDR3 is 15 residues long. Trimming removed 5 bases from V and 0 bases from J, with 11 bases in between. Germline lookup yields CDR1 MNHNY and CDR2 SVGAGI (reference sequence). The CDR3 region is CASSGQSSSYNEQFF. The CDR3 DNA sequence: TGTGCCAGCAGTGGTCAGTCAAGCTCCTACAATGAGCAGTTCTTC.

The V and J genes are TRBV9 and TRBJ2-1, with TRBD2 matching over 8 bases. The junction had 12 bases not matched to a gene; V was cut back by 2 bases and J by 8 bases. The V gene's germline CDR1 is SGDLS and CDR2 YYNGEE. The CDR3 totals 16 residues. In DNA, the CDR3 is TGTGCCAGCAGCGTCTTCCTACGGGGGGGCCTGGATGAGCAGTTCTTC. This gives the protein CASSVFLRGGLDEQFF.

This rearrangement joins TRBV6-6 to TRBJ2-7; D might be TRBD1 (5 bases). The CDR3 runs to 12 residues. Germline CDR1 reads MNHNY; CDR2 reads SVGAGI (reference sequence). The V end was cut by 2 bases, the J end by 6 bases, with 8 bases between. The CDR3 loop reads CASSYTGGEQYF. DNA for the CDR3: TGTGCCAGCAGTTACACAGGCGGCGAGCAGTACTTC.

This chain connects TRBV7-2 to TRBJ1-6; 8 bases map to TRBD1. CDR1 and CDR2 (germline): SGHTA, FQGNSA. V dropped 5 bases and J dropped 7; count of bases not matched to a gene: 7. The CDR3 totals 15 residues. CDR3 sequence (DNA): TGTGCCAGCAGCCCGAGGACAGGGTTCAATTCACCCCTCCACTTT. This codes for CASSPRTGFNSPLHF.

The chain couples TRBV4-3 to TRBJ1-2; the D is unclear. V was cut by 0 bases and J by 1 base, with 6 bases left in between. Per the germline V gene, CDR1 is LGHNA and CDR2 is YSLEER. The CDR3 spans 14 residues. As DNA, the CDR3 is TGCGCCAGCAGCCAAGATTGGAGTAACTATGGCTACACCTTC. Translated, it gives CASSQDWSNYGYTF.

The J gene is TRBJ2-3, the V gene TRBV21-1; the listed D gene, TRBD2, was not tested against the DNA. TRBV21-1 is a pseudogene segment. This CDR3 has 16 residues. The CDR3 DNA reads TGTGCCAGCAGCAAAGGGGCTAGCGGGGACACAGATACGCAGTATTTT. This encodes CASSKGASGDTDTQYF.

The chain combines TRBV19 with TRBJ1-2; no firm D call. This CDR3 region has 12 residues. CDR1 and CDR2 (germline): LNHDA, SQIVND (reference sequence). Deletions cut 2 bases from V and 8 bases from J, with 9 bases between. CDR3 protein: CASSIRGRGYTF. The DNA of the CDR3 is TGTGCCAGTAGTATACGCGGCCGGGGCTACACCTTC.

The chain carries TRBV30 and TRBJ2-5, with 11 nucleotides matching TRBD2. CDR3 length: 14 residues. In germline, CDR1 is GTSNPN, CDR2 SVGIG (reference sequence). V dropped 8 bases and J dropped 5; count of bases not matched to a gene: 10. This CDR3 is CALTSGGGGETQYF. DNA for the CDR3: TGTGCCCTCACTAGCGGGGGCGGGGGGGAGACCCAGTACTTC.

This clone was seen a single time. Other nucleotide sequences from this sample produce the same CDR3. In nucleotides, the CDR3 is TGTGCCAGCAGCGTAGCGGGGGCTAACTATGGCTACACCTTC. Its protein is CASSVAGANYGYTF. The genes are TRBV9 and TRBJ1-2; perhaps TRBD1 as D (5 bases). CDR3 length: 14 residues. Per germline, CDR1 SGDLS and CDR2 YYNGEE. The V gene lost 0 bases and the J gene lost 0 bases, with 6 bases spanning the gap.

On this clone: The junction differs from germline at one of its ends, possibly a read error. V is TRBV11-3 and J is TRBJ2-7; TRBD2 aligns across 10 bases. Germline V gene data show CDR1 as SGHNT and CDR2 as YENEEA. The CDR3 spans 13 residues. The CDR3 bases are TGTGCCAGCAGCGGTAGGGGCCTAGCGGGGGTCCGCTTC. It codes for CASSGRGLAGVRF.

This rearrangement joins TRBV10-3 to TRBJ2-2; maybe TRBD1 (5 bases). Germline CDR1 and CDR2: ENHRY and SYGVKD. Trimming removed 0 bases at V and 1 base at J, with 9 bases between. This CDR3 is 16 amino acids long. The CDR3 DNA reads TGTGCCATCAGTGAGTCGCTACAGGAGAACACCGGGGAGCTGTTTTTT. Translated, it gives CAISESLQENTGELFF.

In its sample, this clone was seen a few times. This chain joins TRBV4-1 and TRBJ2-1; TRBD2 aligns across 10 bases. The germline CDR1 and CDR2 sequences are MGHRA and YSYEKL. The V segment lost 5 bases and the J segment 9 bases; nucleotides outside the gene matches: 13. This CDR3 has 16 amino acids. The CDR3 here is CASSSQSAGGMGEQFF. The CDR3, as DNA: TGCGCCAGCAGCAGTCAATCAGCGGGGGGGATGGGTGAGCAGTTCTTC.

The chain employs TRBV9 and TRBJ2-5; 9 nucleotides match TRBD2. Trimming took 0 bases from V and 4 from J; bases not matched to a gene: 7. CDR1 SGDLS and CDR2 YYNGEE come from the germline V gene. The CDR3 length is 16 residues. CDR3 bases: TGTGCCAGCAGCGTAGATCCTAGCGGGGTTGCAGAGACCCAGTACTTC. Its translation: CASSVDPSGVAETQYF. Using reference TRBV9 and TRBJ2-5 for the parts outside the CDR3, the full variable domain is DSGVTQTPKHLITATGQRVTLRCSPRSGDLSVYWYQQSLDQGLQFLIQYYNGEERAKGNILERFSAQQFPDLHSELNLSSLELGDSALYFCASSVDPSGVAETQYFGPGTRLLVL.

The rearrangement links TRBV30 to TRBJ2-7; 8 positions match TRBD1. The V and J ends lost 5 bases and 3 bases, in that order; junction bases with no gene match: 15. CDR3 length equals 16 residues. Germline loops: CDR1 GTSNPN, CDR2 SVGIG (reference sequence). The CDR3 here is CAWGGQGNPGLYEQYF. CDR3 DNA sequence: TGTGCCTGGGGAGGACAGGGCAATCCCGGCCTCTACGAGCAGTACTTC.

The chain couples TRBV6-9 to TRBJ2-5, with D perhaps TRBD1 (6 bases). The CDR3 has 16 residues. Germline lookup yields CDR1 MNHGY and CDR2 SVAAGI. Trimming left V 2 bases short and J 1 base short, with 14 bases between. The DNA for the CDR3 is TGTGCCAGCAGTTATAAGGTAGGGGGAATCCAAGAGACCCAGTACTTC. Protein: CASSYKVGGIQETQYF.

V gene TRBV25-1 combines with J gene TRBJ2-7, with 7 positions matching TRBD1. The germline gives CDR1 MGHDK, CDR2 SYGVNS. With 6 bases clipped from V and 2 bases from J, the junction kept 4 bases outside the gene matches. The CDR3 is 13 amino acids. Here the CDR3 DNA reads TGTGCCAGCAGGGACAGGCGTACCTACGAGCAGTACTTC. Translating it yields CASRDRRTYEQYF.

The genes are TRBV27 and TRBJ2-1; D perhaps matches TRBD1 (5 bases). Trimming shortened V by 5 bases and J by 5 bases, and 22 bases separated the two germline ends. Germline V gene lookup returns CDR1 MNHEY and CDR2 SMNVEV (reference sequence). This CDR3 comprises 17 residues. CDR3: CASSATDRSRGNNEQFF. As DNA, the CDR3 is TGTGCCAGCAGTGCTACGGATCGGTCTAGGGGAAACAATGAGCAGTTCTTC.

CDR3 in DNA: TGCGCCAGCAGTGAGAGGTCAGGGCAAGAGACCCAGTACTTC. Translation gives CASSERSGQETQYF. The chain joins TRBV10-1 to TRBJ2-5, with D tentatively TRBD1 (5 bases). Trimming took 2 bases from V and 2 from J, leaving 9 bases between them. The V gene's germline CDR1 is WNHNN and CDR2 SYGVQD (reference sequence). The CDR3 extends over 14 amino acids.

This clone was recorded a few times. This chain uses TRBV25-1 with TRBJ1-6, with TRBD1 matching over 10 bases. With 7 bases clipped from V and 7 bases from J, the junction kept 7 bases outside the gene matches. Germline CDR1 and CDR2: MGHDK and SYGVNS. The CDR3 totals 15 residues. CDR3 protein: CASTGTGANNSPLHF. DNA for the CDR3: TGTGCCAGCACCGGGACAGGGGCTAACAATTCACCCCTCCACTTT. Complete variable domain (other parts from reference TRBV25-1 and TRBJ1-6): EADIYQTPRYLVIGTGKKITLECSQTMGHDKMYWYQQDPGMELHLIHYSYGVNSTEKGDLSSESTVSRIRTEHFPLTLESARPSHTSQYLCASTGTGANNSPLHFGNGTRLTVT.